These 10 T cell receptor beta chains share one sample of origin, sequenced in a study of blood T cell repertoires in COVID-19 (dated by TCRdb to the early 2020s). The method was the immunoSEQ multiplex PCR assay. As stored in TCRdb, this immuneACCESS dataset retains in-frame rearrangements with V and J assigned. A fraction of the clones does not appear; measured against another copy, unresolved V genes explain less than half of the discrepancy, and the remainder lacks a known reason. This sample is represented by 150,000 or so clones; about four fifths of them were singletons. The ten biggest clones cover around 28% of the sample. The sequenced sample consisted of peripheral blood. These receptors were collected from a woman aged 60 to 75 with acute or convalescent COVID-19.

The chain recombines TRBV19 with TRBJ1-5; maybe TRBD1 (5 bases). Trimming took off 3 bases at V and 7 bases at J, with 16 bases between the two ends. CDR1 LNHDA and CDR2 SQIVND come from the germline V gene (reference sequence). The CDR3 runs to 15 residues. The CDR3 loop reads CASSMGRGALQPQHF. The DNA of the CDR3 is TGTGCCAGTAGTATGGGGAGGGGCGCCCTGCAGCCCCAGCATTTT.

CDR3 amino acids: CASSISTYNEQFF. The CDR3 DNA reads TGTGCCAGTAGTATTTCCACTTACAATGAGCAGTTCTTC. This chain joins TRBV19 and TRBJ2-1; D gene uncertain. CDR3 length: 13 residues. Trimming pared 3 bases from V and 4 bases from J, leaving 7 bases between. The germline V gene encodes CDR1 LNHDA and CDR2 SQIVND (reference sequence).

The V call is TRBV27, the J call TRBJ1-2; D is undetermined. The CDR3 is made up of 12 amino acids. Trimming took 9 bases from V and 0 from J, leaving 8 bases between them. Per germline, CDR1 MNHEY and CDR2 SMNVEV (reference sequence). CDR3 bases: TGTGCCAGTCGTACAGCTAACTATGGCTACACCTTC. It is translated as CASRTANYGYTF.

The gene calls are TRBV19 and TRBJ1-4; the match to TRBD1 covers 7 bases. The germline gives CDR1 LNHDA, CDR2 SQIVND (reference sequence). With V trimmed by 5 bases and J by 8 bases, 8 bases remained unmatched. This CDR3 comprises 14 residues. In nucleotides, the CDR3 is TGTGCCAGTAGTCTTGGACAGGTCTGGGAAAAACTGTTTTTT. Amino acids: CASSLGQVWEKLFF.

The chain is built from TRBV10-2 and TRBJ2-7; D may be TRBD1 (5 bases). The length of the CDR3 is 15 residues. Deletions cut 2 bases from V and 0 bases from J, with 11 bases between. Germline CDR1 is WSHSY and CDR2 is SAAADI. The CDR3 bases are TGCGCCAGCAGTGAGAGGGGTCCCCCCTCCTACGAGCAGTACTTC. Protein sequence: CASSERGPPSYEQYF.

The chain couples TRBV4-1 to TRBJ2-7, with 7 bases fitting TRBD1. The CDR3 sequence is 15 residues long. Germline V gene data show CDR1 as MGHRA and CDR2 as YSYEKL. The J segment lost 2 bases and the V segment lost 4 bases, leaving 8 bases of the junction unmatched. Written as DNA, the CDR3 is TGCGCCAGCAGCCCGGGACAGCCTCGTACCTACGAGCAGTACTTC. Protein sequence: CASSPGQPRTYEQYF.

CDR3 bases: TGTGCCAGCAGCCAAGATGTGGCAGGGGGGTTGGGGAAAGAAAAACTGTTTTTT. Translated, it gives CASSQDVAGGLGKEKLFF. The rearrangement links TRBV14 to TRBJ1-4, with 7 bases that match TRBD1. V dropped 0 bases and J dropped 8; count of bases not matched to a gene: 15. CDR3 length: 18 amino acids. Per germline, CDR1 SGHDN and CDR2 FVKESK.

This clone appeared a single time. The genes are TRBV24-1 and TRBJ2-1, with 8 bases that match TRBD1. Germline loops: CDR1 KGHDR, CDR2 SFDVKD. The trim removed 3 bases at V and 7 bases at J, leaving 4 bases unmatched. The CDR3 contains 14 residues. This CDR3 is CATSDARQGNEQFF. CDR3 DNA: TGTGCCACCAGTGATGCGAGACAGGGGAATGAGCAGTTCTTC.

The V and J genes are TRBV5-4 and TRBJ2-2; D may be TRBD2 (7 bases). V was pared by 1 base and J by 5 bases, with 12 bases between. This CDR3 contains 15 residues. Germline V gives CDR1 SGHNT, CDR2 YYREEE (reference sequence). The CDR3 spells CASSLKGGGTGELFF. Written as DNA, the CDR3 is TGTGCCAGCAGCTTGAAGGGGGGAGGGACCGGGGAGCTGTTTTTT.

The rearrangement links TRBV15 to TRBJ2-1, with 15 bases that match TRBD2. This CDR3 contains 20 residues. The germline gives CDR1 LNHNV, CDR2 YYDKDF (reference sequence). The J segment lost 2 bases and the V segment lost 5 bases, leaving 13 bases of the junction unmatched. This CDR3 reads CATSGSLGTSGGKTYNEQFF. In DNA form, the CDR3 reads TGTGCCACCAGCGGATCCCTCGGGACTAGCGGGGGGAAAACCTACAATGAGCAGTTCTTC.